The rows below give T cell receptor beta chains drawn from one sample of a study of blood T cell repertoires in COVID-19. Clones were sequenced by immunoSEQ multiplex PCR, and TCRdb holds only the in-frame ones, with some missing. The profile shows approximately 500,000 clones, approximately 87% of them singletons. Sequenced material: PBMCs or T cells enriched from blood (not recorded which). The source is a woman between 40 and 50 years old who had recovered from COVID-19. Each CDR3 is given with its conserved first and last residue. The order of the fields is J gene, D gene, V gene, clone size, CDR3 protein, CDR3 DNA. The D gene is left open where the match is weak. Expanded clones get a size class; other rows say once, few or many, or leave the size out.

>TRBJ1-5|-|TRBV24-1|-
CATSEGGGNQPQHF
TGTGCCACCAGTGAGGGGGGAGGCAATCAGCCCCAGCATTTT
>TRBJ2-1|-|TRBV6-5|-
CASSKYNEQFF
TGTGCCAGCAGCAAATACAATGAGCAGTTCTTC
>TRBJ1-5|-|TRBV5-1|-
CASSLDGRNQPQHF
TGCGCCAGCAGCTTGGATGGGAGGAATCAGCCCCAGCATTTT
>TRBJ1-2|-|TRBV29-1|once
CSVDSLYYGYTF
TGCAGCGTTGACAGTTTATACTATGGCTACACCTTC
>TRBJ1-2|-|TRBV7-2|-
CASSLRFRGSVGYTF
TGTGCCAGCAGCTTACGATTTCGGGGATCCGTTGGCTACACCTTC
>TRBJ1-2|-|TRBV11-3|-
CASSQYGGEYGYTF
TGTGCCAGCAGTCAGTATGGAGGAGAGTATGGCTACACCTTC
>TRBJ1-3|-|TRBV7-2|once
CASSYQANSGNTIYF
TGTGCCAGCAGCTACCAGGCGAACTCTGGAAACACCATATATTTT
>TRBJ2-1|-|TRBV14|-
CASSQDRRDGQFF
TGTGCCAGCAGCCAAGATCGCAGGGATGGGCAGTTCTTC
>TRBJ1-2|-|TRBV29-1|-
CSAETGNYGYTF
TGCAGCGCCGAAACAGGGAACTATGGCTACACCTTC
>TRBJ1-1|-|TRBV18|-
CASSPAVADTEAFF
TGTGCCAGCTCACCAGCAGTGGCAGACACTGAAGCTTTCTTT
>TRBJ1-2|-|TRBV6-1|-
CASSETPDGGSYGYTF
TGTGCCAGCAGTGAAACCCCGGACGGAGGATCTTATGGCTACACCTTC
>TRBJ2-7|TRBD2|TRBV7-2|-
CASSSSGGGSYEQYF
TGTGCCAGCAGCTCTAGCGGGGGAGGCTCCTACGAGCAGTACTTC
>TRBJ1-2|-|TRBV12-3/TRBV12-4|once
CASTPGHDGYTF
TGTGCCAGCACCCCTGGGCACGACGGCTACACCTTC
>TRBJ1-5|-|TRBV6-5|-
CASSRSYNQPQHF
TGTGCCAGCAGTAGGAGTTACAATCAGCCCCAGCATTTT
>TRBJ1-2|-|TRBV14|-
CASSQDRVGDLYGYTF
TGTGCCAGCAGCCAAGATCGCGTCGGGGATCTCTATGGCTACACCTTC
>TRBJ1-5|-|TRBV10-1|once
CASSEGGKQPQHF
TGCGCCAGCAGTGAAGGGGGAAAACAGCCCCAGCATTTT
>TRBJ2-7|TRBD2|TRBV4-3|-
CASSQNAGGPREQYF
TGCGCCAGCAGCCAAAATGCGGGAGGGCCGAGAGAGCAGTACTTC
>TRBJ1-2|-|TRBV11-2|once
CASSLKFSQGNYGYTF
TGTGCCAGCAGCTTAAAATTTTCCCAGGGAAACTATGGCTACACCTTC
>TRBJ1-1|-|TRBV29-1|-
CSVEEWGIMAEAFF
TGCAGCGTTGAAGAGTGGGGCATCATGGCTGAAGCTTTCTTT
>TRBJ1-1|-|TRBV12-3/TRBV12-4|-
CASSFNQNTEAFF
TGTGCCAGCAGTTTCAATCAGAACACTGAAGCTTTCTTT
>TRBJ1-3|-|TRBV30|-
CAWSVNSLSGNTIYF
TGTGCCTGGAGTGTAAACAGCCTCTCTGGAAACACCATATATTTT
>TRBJ2-7|-|TRBV2|-
CASTKDSSVEQYF
TGTGCCAGCACTAAGGACAGTTCCGTCGAGCAGTACTTC
>TRBJ1-2|TRBD1|TRBV27|-
CASSQTGWDGYTF
TGTGCCAGCAGTCAGACAGGGTGGGATGGCTACACCTTC
>TRBJ1-1|-|TRBV12-3/TRBV12-4|-
CASSAFQFGAFF
TGTGCCAGCAGTGCTTTCCAGTTTGGAGCTTTCTTT
>TRBJ2-7|TRBD2|TRBV7-2|-
CASSLAGTSGGYEQYF
TGTGCCAGCAGCTTAGCCGGGACTAGCGGGGGCTACGAGCAGTACTTC
>TRBJ2-7|-|TRBV4-1|-
CASSYTDRSPYEQYF
TGCGCCAGCAGCTACACTGACAGGTCCCCCTACGAGCAGTACTTC
>TRBJ2-1|TRBD2|TRBV6-5|-
CASSYSGTSGRGTFF
TGTGCCAGCAGTTACTCTGGGACTAGCGGTAGAGGGACGTTCTTC
>TRBJ2-7|TRBD1|TRBV5-6|-
CASSSETGSEQYF
TGTGCCAGCAGCTCAGAGACAGGGAGCGAGCAGTACTTC